This section outlines one T cell receptor beta chain sequence together with its context. This specimen belongs to a study of blood T cell repertoires in COVID-19. TCRdb keeps only in-frame clones here, not all; method: immunoSEQ multiplex PCR. This sample has just over 75,000 clones, with approximately 80% found just once. Source material: peripheral blood. The TCR comes from a man in his 60s with active or convalescent COVID-19.

In nucleotides, the CDR3 is TGTGCCAGCAGTGACGGTCGGTTCAATGAAAAACTGTTTTTT. This sequence encodes CASSDGRFNEKLFF. The chain uses TRBV2 and TRBJ1-4, with D uncertain. V was pared by 3 bases and J by 5 bases, with 10 bases between. The CDR3 is made up of 14 amino acids. The germline V gene has CDR1 SNHLY and CDR2 FYNNEI.